The following is a TCR beta chain sequence with its context. J lost 7 bases, V lost 5 bases, and 13 bases had no gene match. Germline CDR1 and CDR2: SGHVS and FNYEAQ. The CDR3 covers 15 residues. Original handling: The assay estimated nucleated cells by amplifying reference gene primers. Repertoires were generated with immunoSEQ multiplex PCR, while TCRdb's copy carries only in-frame clones and drops some. The V and J calls and the clone size are those of that table, but D and trimming were determined from the DNA. The sample shows about 78,000 clones, 90% of them seen only once. This record comes from a study of blood T cell repertoires in COVID-19. In the study overall: Some COVID-19 samples were acute and others convalescent; all came from the United States, Italy and Spain. The cDNA or gDNA used as material had been derived from T cells, B-cell-depleted T cells, or PBMCs.

The clonotype originates from a woman aged 50 to 60 in a cohort sampled during active COVID-19. The genes are TRBV7-6 and TRBJ2-7; TRBD1 aligns across 8 bases. Sequenced material: peripheral blood. The CDR3 region is CASSRGGTGREEQYF. The CDR3 coding sequence is TGTGCCAGCAGCAGAGGGGGGACAGGACGAGAGGAGCAGTACTTC.